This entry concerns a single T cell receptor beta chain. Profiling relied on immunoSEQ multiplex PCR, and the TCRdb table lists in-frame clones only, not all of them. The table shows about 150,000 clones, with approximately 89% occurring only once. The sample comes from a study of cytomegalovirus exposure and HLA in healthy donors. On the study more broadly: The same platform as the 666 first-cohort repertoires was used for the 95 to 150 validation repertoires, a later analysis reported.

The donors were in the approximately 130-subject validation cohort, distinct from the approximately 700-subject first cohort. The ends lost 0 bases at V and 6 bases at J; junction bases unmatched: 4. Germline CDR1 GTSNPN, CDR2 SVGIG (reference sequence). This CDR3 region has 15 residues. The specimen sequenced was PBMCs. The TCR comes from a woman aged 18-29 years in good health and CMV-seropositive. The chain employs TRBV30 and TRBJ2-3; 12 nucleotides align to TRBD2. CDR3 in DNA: TGTGCCTGGAGTGTACTAGCGGGGGGATGGGATACGCAGTATTTT. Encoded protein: CAWSVLAGGWDTQYF.